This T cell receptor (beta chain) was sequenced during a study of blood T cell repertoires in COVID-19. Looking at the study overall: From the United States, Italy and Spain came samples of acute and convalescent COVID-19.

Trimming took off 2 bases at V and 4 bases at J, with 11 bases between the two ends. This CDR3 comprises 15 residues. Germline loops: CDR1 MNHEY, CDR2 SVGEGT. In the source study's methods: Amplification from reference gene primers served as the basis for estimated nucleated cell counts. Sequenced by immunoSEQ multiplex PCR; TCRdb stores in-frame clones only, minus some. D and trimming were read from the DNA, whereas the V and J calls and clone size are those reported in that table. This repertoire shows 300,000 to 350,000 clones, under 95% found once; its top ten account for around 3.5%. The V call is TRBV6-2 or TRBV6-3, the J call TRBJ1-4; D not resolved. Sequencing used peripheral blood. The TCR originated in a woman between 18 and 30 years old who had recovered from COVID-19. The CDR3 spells CASSYGNSINEKLFF. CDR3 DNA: TGTGCCAGCAGTTACGGTAACAGCATTAATGAAAAACTGTTTTTT.